The entry below gives a single T cell receptor (beta chain) sequence along with its context. Its antigen is still unknown. Looked up from germline, CDR1 is ENHRY and CDR2 is SYGVKD. This CDR3 has 16 residues. V gave up 6 bases and J gave up 5 bases, with 19 bases separating them. Data came from immunoSEQ multiplex PCR; TCRdb stores just in-frame clones and leaves some out. Counted here are around 270,000 clones, almost 95% occurring once; the ten biggest clones make up approximately 0.52%. This sample was included in a study of T cell responses to AZD1222 COVID-19 vaccine. Findings and caveats of the study: CD4 TCRs linked to vaccination spanned spike, dominating at 160-218 and 743-854. Only five or six individuals given AZD1222 were seropositive at baseline. White British people made up most donors, females outnumbered males, and clonal diversity was possibly underestimated.

This receptor was identified in an adult who received the AZD1222 COVID-19 vaccine. The chain links TRBV10-3 to TRBJ2-2, with D tentatively TRBD1 (5 bases). Sequencing was performed on peripheral blood, taken 28 days after the second AZD1222 dose. CDR3 amino acids: CAIRLQAAGGTGELFF. For the CDR3, the DNA is TGTGCCATCAGGTTACAGGCGGCAGGTGGTACCGGGGAGCTGTTTTTT.